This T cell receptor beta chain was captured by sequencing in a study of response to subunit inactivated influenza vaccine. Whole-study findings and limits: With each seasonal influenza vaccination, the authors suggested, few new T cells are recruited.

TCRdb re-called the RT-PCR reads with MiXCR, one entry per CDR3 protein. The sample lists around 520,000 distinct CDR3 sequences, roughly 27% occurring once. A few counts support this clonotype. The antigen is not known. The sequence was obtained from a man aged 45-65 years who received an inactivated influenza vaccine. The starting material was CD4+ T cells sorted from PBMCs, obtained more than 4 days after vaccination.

In DNA form, the CDR3 reads TGCGCCAGCAGCCAAGATTCGGGAGTGAGGCCGTATGGCTACACCTTC. Its translation: CASSQDSGVRPYGYTF. V is TRBV4-1 and J is TRBJ1-2; D gene uncertain. Germline V gene lookup returns CDR1 MGHRA and CDR2 YSYEKL. This CDR3 has 16 amino acids. V lost 0 bases, J lost 5 bases, and 16 bases lay in between.